These 3 T cell receptor beta chains originate from one sample sequenced in a study of T-cell memory formation after mild COVID-19. TCRdb passed the 5' RACE reads through MiXCR, listing each CDR3 protein once. The sample lists nearly 200,000 distinct CDR3 sequences, around 20% occurring once. Sequencing was done on a sample of PBMCs or a T cell subset sorted from them (not recorded which). Receptors originate from an adult woman who had mild COVID-19 (a few samples of this study predate the infection). Cell type and time point are not known.

This clonotype was observed a single time. The rearrangement joins TRBV7-2 to TRBJ2-7, with 11 bases lining up with TRBD2. CDR1 is SGHTA and CDR2 is FQGNSA in the germline V gene. The CDR3 extends over 14 amino acids. The J segment lost 4 bases and the V segment lost 5 bases, leaving 4 bases of the junction unmatched. The CDR3 coding sequence is TGTGCCAGCAGCATACTAGCGGGAGCATACGAGCAGTACTTC. It specifies CASSILAGAYEQYF.

The rearrangement joins TRBV5-1 to TRBJ1-2; TRBD1 matches at 8 bases. Germline V gene data show CDR1 as SGHRS and CDR2 as YFSETQ. V lost 1 base, J lost 8 bases, and 7 bases stayed unmatched. The CDR3 is 14 amino acids. The CDR3 DNA reads TGCGCCAGCAGCTTGAACGACAGGGGAGCCGGCTACACCTTC. This translates into CASSLNDRGAGYTF. The complete variable domain, with remaining parts taken from reference TRBV5-1 and TRBJ1-2, reads KAGVTQTPRYLIKTRGQQVTLSCSPISGHRSVSWYQQTPGQGLQFLFEYFSETQRNKGNFPGRFSGRQFSNSRSEMNVSTLELGDSALYLCASSLNDRGAGYTFGSGTRLTVV.

This clonotype was counted a few times. The chain employs TRBV25-1 and TRBJ2-3, with 10 positions matching TRBD2. CDR1 MGHDK and CDR2 SYGVNS come from the germline V gene. The CDR3 runs 15 residues. V dropped 4 bases and J dropped 4; count of bases not matched to a gene: 5. The CDR3 region has the DNA TGTGCCAGCAGTGTTCTAGCGGGAGTGGCAGATACGCAGTATTTT. Translated: CASSVLAGVADTQYF.